This TCR beta chain originates from a study of blood T cells in healthy people across ages. The second PCR ran roughly 7 to 12 cycles with a sample-barcoded 5' primer and J-beta primers. TCRdb used MiXCR to reprocess the 5' RACE reads, holding one entry per CDR3 protein. In the table there are 600,000 to 850,000 distinct CDR3 sequences, roughly 41% of which are singletons. This clonotype was observed a handful of times. Antigen unknown. Study outcomes and limitations: There was no known CMV status for donors, so expanded clonotype changes were possibly confounded. Samples with more naive T cells showed higher observed beta diversity.

The CDR3 has 15 residues. V dropped 4 bases and J dropped 3 bases, with 13 bases sitting between them. Germline V lookup: CDR1 SGHRS, CDR2 YFSETQ. This sequence was found in a woman in her fifties or sixties in good health. The gene calls are TRBV5-1 and TRBJ1-4; D unclear. The specimen was blood. DNA for the CDR3: TGCGCCAGCAGCCGCGGCGTAGGACCTAATGAAAAACTGTTTTTT. Amino acid sequence: CASSRGVGPNEKLFF.